These T cell receptor beta chains were read from a single sample in a study of technical replicates of blood from a few donors. Repertoires were generated with immunoSEQ multiplex PCR, while TCRdb's copy carries only in-frame clones and drops some. The sample includes more than 65,000 clones, about 93% of them seen just once. The sequencing sample was made of T cells isolated from PBMCs. The receptors here all came from a human donor in good health. CDR3s include the opening cysteine and the closing phenylalanine or tryptophan. The order of the fields is CDR3 DNA, CDR3 protein, J gene, D gene, V gene. A D gene is named only where the DNA matches it firmly.

TGTGCCAGCAGCTTAGACACGAACACTGAAGCTTTCTTT | CASSLDTNTEAFF | TRBJ1-1 | . | TRBV7-6
TGTGCCAGCAGCCCTCAACTTACTGACGGGAACTCTGGAAACACCATATATTTT | CASSPQLTDGNSGNTIYF | TRBJ1-3 | . | TRBV9
TGTGCCAGCAGTACCGGAGGAGGGAAGCCCCAGCATTTT | CASSTGGGKPQHF | TRBJ1-5 | . | TRBV28
TGCGCCAGCAGCGAATACAGGGTGGGCTCCTACAATGAGCAGTTCTTC | CASSEYRVGSYNEQFF | TRBJ2-1 | . | TRBV10-1
TGTGCCAGCTCACCATCAGGGGGGAACTCTGGAAACACCATATATTTT | CASSPSGGNSGNTIYF | TRBJ1-3 | TRBD1 | TRBV18
TGTGCCAGCAGTGGAGAAGGATCGAACCGACTTTCACCCCTCCACTTT | CASSGEGSNRLSPLHF | TRBJ1-6 | . | TRBV2
TGTGCCAGCAGCCAAGATCTACTAGAAGGGACCCAGTACTTC | CASSQDLLEGTQYF | TRBJ2-5 | . | TRBV4-2
TGTGCCAGCAGTACCCCGACAGGGGACAATCAGCCCCAGCATTTT | CASSTPTGDNQPQHF | TRBJ1-5 | TRBD1 | TRBV6-6
TGTGCCAGCAGTCCAAGAGGGACTTTCTACGAGCAGTACTTC | CASSPRGTFYEQYF | TRBJ2-7 | . | TRBV28
TGTGCCAGCAGTTACTCGGGGCCGCTTAATGAAAAACTGTTTTTT | CASSYSGPLNEKLFF | TRBJ1-4 | . | TRBV6-5
TGTGCCAGCAGACGAGGGTCTCATAATGAAAAACTGTTTTTT | CASRRGSHNEKLFF | TRBJ1-4 | . | TRBV27